Sequencing of this TCR beta chain was carried out in a study of CD8 T cells in Susac syndrome. For the study at large: Blood was drawn from patients with Susac syndrome. At that point, they were therapy-naive, on corticosteroids, or on intravenous immunoglobulin alone.

This clonotype has more than one count but fewer than ten. TCR beta was sequenced from blood CD8+ and CD4+ T cells. Bulk CD8+ and CD4+ cells came from magnetic negative isolation; CD8+ TEMRA by FACS. The CDR3 is 13 amino acids. The germline V gene has CDR1 GTSNPN and CDR2 SVGIG (reference sequence). Trimming left V 0 bases short and J 2 bases short, with 8 bases between. With random hexamers, 0.5 to 1 ug RNA was reverse transcribed. An immunoSEQ multiplex PCR amplified TCR beta CDR3 over 54 Vbeta and 13 Jbeta. MiXCR, run by TCRdb on the immunoSEQ multiplex PCR reads, gives a single entry per CDR3 protein. The sample has over 140,000 distinct CDR3 sequences, approximately 95% seen once.

The chain employs TRBV30 and TRBJ2-7; D is undetermined. The specimen was CD4+ T cells from PBMCs. This sequence was found in a human donor with Susac syndrome. The CDR3 loop is CAWSVRQTYEQYF. The CDR3 region has the DNA TGTGCCTGGAGTGTGCGTCAGACCTACGAGCAGTACTTC. The full variable domain, rest sourced from reference TRBV30 and TRBJ2-7, is SQTIHQWPATLVQPVGSPLSLECTVEGTSNPNLYWYRQAAGRGLQLLFYSVGIGQISSEVPQNLSASRPQDRQFILSSKKLLLSDSGFYLCAWSVRQTYEQYFGPGTRLTVT.